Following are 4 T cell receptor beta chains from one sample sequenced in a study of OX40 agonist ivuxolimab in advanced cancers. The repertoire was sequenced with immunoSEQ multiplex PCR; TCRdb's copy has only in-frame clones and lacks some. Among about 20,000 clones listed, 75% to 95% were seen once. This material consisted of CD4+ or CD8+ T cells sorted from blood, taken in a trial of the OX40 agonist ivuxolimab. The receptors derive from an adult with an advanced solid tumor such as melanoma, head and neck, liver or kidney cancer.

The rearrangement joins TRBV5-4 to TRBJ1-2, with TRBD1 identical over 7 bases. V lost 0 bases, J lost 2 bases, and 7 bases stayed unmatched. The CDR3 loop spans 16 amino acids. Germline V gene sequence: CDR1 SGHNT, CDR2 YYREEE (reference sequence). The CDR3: CASSLDSGQLNYGYTF. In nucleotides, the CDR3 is TGTGCCAGCAGCTTGGACTCGGGACAGCTGAACTATGGCTACACCTTC.

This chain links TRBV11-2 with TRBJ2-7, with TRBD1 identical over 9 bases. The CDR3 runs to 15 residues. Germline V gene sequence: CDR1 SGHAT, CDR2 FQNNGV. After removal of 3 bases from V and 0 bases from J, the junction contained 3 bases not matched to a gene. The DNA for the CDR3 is TGTGCCAGCAGCTTCGGGACAGGGAGCTCCTACGAGCAGTACTTC. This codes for CASSFGTGSSYEQYF.

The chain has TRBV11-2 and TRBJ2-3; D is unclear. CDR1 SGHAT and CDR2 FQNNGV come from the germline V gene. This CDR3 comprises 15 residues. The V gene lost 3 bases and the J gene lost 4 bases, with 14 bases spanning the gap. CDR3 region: CASSLFVTSPDTQYF. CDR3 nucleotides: TGTGCCAGCAGCTTGTTCGTCACCTCGCCAGATACGCAGTATTTT.

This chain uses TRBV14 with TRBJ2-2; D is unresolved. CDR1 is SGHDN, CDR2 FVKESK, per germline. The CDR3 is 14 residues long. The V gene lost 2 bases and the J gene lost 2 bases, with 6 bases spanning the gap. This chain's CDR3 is CASSQLSNTGELFF. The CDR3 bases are TGTGCCAGCAGCCAACTTAGTAACACCGGGGAGCTGTTTTTT.